A single sample is the source of the 21 T cell receptor beta chains below, sequenced in a study of CD8 T cells in acute hepatitis C reinfection. Sequencing was performed with immunoSEQ multiplex PCR; in TCRdb, only in-frame clones are kept and a portion is missing. This table holds about 38,000 clones, approximately 85% found once. The time point: naive CD8 control sorted from an acute-time-point sample. Input material: naive CD8+ T cells from PBMCs. Receptors were obtained from a woman aged 18-29 years who spontaneously cleared hepatitis C infection.

The chain recombines TRBV7-9 with TRBJ1-5; 8 nucleotides match TRBD1. Trimming at V came to 5 bases and at J to 5 bases, leaving 8 bases not matched to a gene. From germline, CDR1 is SEHNR and CDR2 FQNEAQ (reference sequence). This CDR3 comprises 15 residues. The CDR3 loop reads CASSPDRASDQPQHF. CDR3 nucleotides: TGTGCCAGCAGCCCGGACAGGGCTTCTGATCAGCCCCAGCATTTT.

The rearrangement uses TRBV27 and TRBJ2-7, with TRBD2 matching 10 bases. The ends lost 5 bases at V and 4 bases at J; junction bases unmatched: 5. Germline assignment: CDR1 MNHEY and CDR2 SMNVEV (reference sequence). The CDR3 spans 14 residues. The CDR3 here is CASSPGTSVYEQYF. The CDR3 coding sequence is TGTGCCAGCAGTCCCGGGACTAGCGTTTACGAGCAGTACTTC.

This chain links TRBV5-1 with TRBJ2-7; 8 bases match TRBD1. The germline V gene has CDR1 SGHRS and CDR2 YFSETQ. This CDR3 comprises 13 residues. With V trimmed by 4 bases and J by 4 bases, 4 bases remained unmatched. In DNA form, the CDR3 reads TGCGCCAGCAGCAGCACAGGGGGGTACGAGCAGTACTTC. Its protein is CASSSTGGYEQYF.

The CDR3 region is CASSVYRGESYNEQFF. DNA for the CDR3: TGTGCCAGCAGCGTCTACAGGGGTGAGTCCTACAATGAGCAGTTCTTC. The chain uses TRBV7-6 and TRBJ2-1; 7 nucleotides agree with TRBD1. The CDR3 has 16 amino acids. Looked up from germline, CDR1 is SGHVS and CDR2 is FNYEAQ. V trimming: 5 bases; J trimming: 1 base; junction bases outside the gene matches: 8.

V is TRBV15 and J is TRBJ1-5; the D gene is possibly TRBD1 (6 bases). CDR3 size: 17 residues. Between the trimmed V and J ends, which lost 8 bases and 5 bases, there was a span of 25 bases. The germline gives CDR1 LNHNV, CDR2 YYDKDF (reference sequence). The DNA for the CDR3 is TGTGCCACCGATACGGATTATTCAACAGGGCGAGATCAGCCCCAGCATTTT. Protein product: CATDTDYSTGRDQPQHF.

This chain links TRBV10-3 with TRBJ2-2, with TRBD2 identical over 10 bases. The V segment lost 2 bases and the J segment 1 base; nucleotides outside the gene matches: 4. This CDR3 has 17 residues. Germline V CDR1 and CDR2: ENHRY, SYGVKD. The CDR3 DNA reads TGTGCCATCAGTGAGGTCTCTAGCGGGAGGAACACCGGGGAGCTGTTTTTT. The encoded protein is CAISEVSSGRNTGELFF.

The chain combines TRBV10-3 with TRBJ2-1; 8 bases are shared with TRBD1. This CDR3 spans 14 amino acids. With V trimmed by 2 bases and J by 5 bases, 2 bases remained unmatched. Germline CDR1 ENHRY, CDR2 SYGVKD. The CDR3 DNA follows: TGTGCCATCAGTGAGACAGGGGGAGACAATGAGCAGTTCTTC. It specifies CAISETGGDNEQFF.

This sequence joins TRBV7-9 and TRBJ1-1; the match to TRBD1 covers 8 bases. V dropped 5 bases and J dropped 2; count of bases not matched to a gene: 10. Looked up from germline, CDR1 is SEHNR and CDR2 is FQNEAQ (reference sequence). The CDR3 sequence is 16 residues long. The CDR3 region is CASSGSTGEENTEAFF. In DNA form, the CDR3 reads TGTGCCAGCAGCGGATCGACAGGGGAGGAAAACACTGAAGCTTTCTTT. Full variable domain (missing parts from reference TRBV7-9 and TRBJ1-1): DTGVSQNPRHKITKRGQNVTFRCDPISEHNRLYWYRQTLGQGPEFLTYFQNEAQLEKSRLLSDRFSAERPKGSFSTLEIQRTEQGDSAMYLCASSGSTGEENTEAFFGQGTRLTVV.

The chain has TRBV5-1 and TRBJ1-5; the D is unclear. The CDR3 is 14 residues long. Trimming pared 0 bases from V and 2 bases from J, leaving 6 bases between. Germline V gene lookup returns CDR1 SGHRS and CDR2 YFSETQ. As DNA, the CDR3 is TGCGCCAGCAGCTTGGGGTCGGGCAATCAGCCCCAGCATTTT. It encodes CASSLGSGNQPQHF.

The chain employs TRBV19 and TRBJ1-1, with 8 bases matching TRBD1. Germline CDR1 and CDR2: LNHDA and SQIVND (reference sequence). This CDR3 is 14 amino acids long. V was pared by 2 bases and J by 3 bases, with 2 bases of the junction left unmatched. The CDR3 sequence is CASSIMTGDTEAFF. The CDR3 DNA follows: TGTGCCAGTAGTATAATGACAGGGGACACTGAAGCTTTCTTT. The full variable domain, rest sourced from reference TRBV19 and TRBJ1-1, is DGGITQSPKYLFRKEGQNVTLSCEQNLNHDAMYWYRQDPGQGLRLIYYSQIVNDFQKGDIAEGYSVSREKKESFPLTVTSAQKNPTAFYLCASSIMTGDTEAFFGQGTRLTVV.

This sequence joins TRBV11-2 and TRBJ1-1; 7 bases line up with TRBD1. Germline V gene lookup returns CDR1 SGHAT and CDR2 FQNNGV. This CDR3 comprises 19 residues. Trimming removed 4 bases from V and 0 bases from J; junction bases left unmatched: 17. The chain's CDR3 is CASSSSRLTGVSVNTEAFF. CDR3 DNA sequence: TGTGCCAGCAGCTCATCCCGTCTTACAGGGGTGTCGGTGAACACTGAAGCTTTCTTT.

The chain links TRBV11-2 to TRBJ1-2; no clear D gene. The CDR3 sequence is 12 residues long. Germline assignment: CDR1 SGHAT and CDR2 FQNNGV. V was clipped by 1 base and J by 14 bases, with 14 bases between them. The CDR3 loop is CASSLGPRSWTF. The CDR3 coding sequence is TGTGCCAGCAGCTTAGGCCCACGAAGCTGGACCTTC.

This clone was seen once. The rearrangement joins TRBV5-8 to TRBJ2-7; D gene uncertain. The CDR3 totals 14 residues. Per the germline V gene, CDR1 is SGHTS and CDR2 is YDEGEE. V shed 0 bases and J shed 4 bases, with 11 bases lying between them. The CDR3 DNA is TGTGCCAGCAGCTTGGAGCAGTCCTTGTACGAGCAGTACTTC. Its protein is CASSLEQSLYEQYF.

The CDR3 sequence is CASSFLRDSSYEQYF. The DNA for the CDR3 is TGTGCCAGCAGCTTCCTCCGGGACTCCTCCTACGAGCAGTACTTC. The gene calls are TRBV7-9 and TRBJ2-7; TRBD2 is a possible D gene (6 bases). V was clipped by 3 bases and J by 0 bases, with 12 bases between them. The CDR3 loop spans 15 amino acids. CDR1 and CDR2 (germline): SEHNR, FQNEAQ (reference sequence). The whole variable domain, filled in from reference TRBV7-9 and TRBJ2-7, reads DTGVSQNPRHKITKRGQNVTFRCDPISEHNRLYWYRQTLGQGPEFLTYFQNEAQLEKSRLLSDRFSAERPKGSFSTLEIQRTEQGDSAMYLCASSFLRDSSYEQYFGPGTRLTVT.

The chain uses TRBV7-3 and TRBJ2-1; maybe TRBD2 (6 bases). Germline V gene lookup returns CDR1 SGHTA and CDR2 FQGTGA. The CDR3 totals 16 residues. V lost 5 bases and J lost 5, with 19 bases in between. The CDR3 region has the DNA TGTGCCAGCAGCCCGGTATATGCGGGACCAGACAATGAGCAGTTCTTC. Translation gives CASSPVYAGPDNEQFF.

V and J are TRBV15 and TRBJ2-5; D uncertain. Germline V gene data show CDR1 as LNHNV and CDR2 as YYDKDF (reference sequence). CDR3 length: 16 residues. With 11 bases removed from V and 2 bases from J, the gap between germline ends came to 24 bases. The CDR3 DNA follows: TGTGCCCCAAAAGGCCCCTTTAGAACTGGTCAAGAGACCCAGTACTTC. Encoded protein: CAPKGPFRTGQETQYF.

The chain joins TRBV7-3 to TRBJ2-2, with D hard to call. V was cut by 8 bases and J by 5 bases, with 18 bases left in between. Germline V gives CDR1 SGHTA, CDR2 FQGTGA. CDR3 length equals 15 residues. DNA of the CDR3: TGTGCCAGCTTGACCAGGTTAAAGGGAACCGGGGAGCTGTTTTTT. Residues: CASLTRLKGTGELFF.

This sequence joins TRBV27 and TRBJ2-5, with TRBD1 matching over 8 bases. V was pared by 4 bases and J by 1 base, with 5 bases of the junction left unmatched. The germline gives CDR1 MNHEY, CDR2 SMNVEV (reference sequence). CDR3 length: 15 residues. The CDR3 spells CASSWTGSFQETQYF. CDR3 DNA: TGTGCCAGCAGTTGGACAGGGTCATTCCAAGAGACCCAGTACTTC.

V is TRBV5-1 and J is TRBJ2-1, with D unresolved. V lost 2 bases and J lost 2, with 5 bases in between. CDR1 and CDR2 (germline): SGHRS, YFSETQ. The length of the CDR3 is 13 residues. The CDR3 DNA follows: TGCGCCAGCAGCTTTCGCCCCTACAATGAGCAGTTCTTC. This translates into CASSFRPYNEQFF. The full variable domain, its missing parts supplied by reference TRBV5-1 and TRBJ2-1, is KAGVTQTPRYLIKTRGQQVTLSCSPISGHRSVSWYQQTPGQGLQFLFEYFSETQRNKGNFPGRFSGRQFSNSRSEMNVSTLELGDSALYLCASSFRPYNEQFFGPGTRLTVL.

The gene calls are TRBV9 and TRBJ2-1, with 10 bases aligning to TRBD2. J gave up 9 bases and V 4 bases, and 7 bases lay outside the gene matches. This CDR3 contains 14 residues. CDR1 is SGDLS and CDR2 is YYNGEE in the germline V gene. The CDR3 reads CASSTSGRATEQFF. CDR3 DNA: TGTGCCAGCAGCACAAGCGGGAGGGCCACTGAGCAGTTCTTC.

The chain links TRBV6-5 to TRBJ2-7; no definite D call. Germline V gene data show CDR1 as MNHEY and CDR2 as SVGAGI. V was pared by 4 bases and J by 2 bases, with 15 bases between. CDR3 size: 15 residues. The CDR3: CASSSAGRITYEQYF. The CDR3 bases are TGTGCCAGCAGTTCGGCCGGACGGATCACCTACGAGCAGTACTTC.